The 16 T cell receptor beta chains below all came from one sample that was sequenced in a study of shared clonotypes between healthy human individuals. Assay: immunoSEQ multiplex PCR; the TCRdb copy retains only in-frame clones and omits some. The table includes some 2,100,000 clones, about 92% detected once. CD45RO-negative CD8 cells positively selected for CCR7 made up the naive population, which excluded terminally differentiated effector memory CD45RA+ cells. Sequencing input: naive CD8+ T cells from PBMCs. The origin of the receptors is a young man in good health. Some clones in this sample may be carry-over from other donors' samples.

The table lists this clone with a few counts. V and J are TRBV5-1 and TRBJ1-5; no clear D. CDR1 SGHRS and CDR2 YFSETQ come from the germline V gene. There are 11 residues in the CDR3. The ends were cut back, 1 base at V and 4 bases at J, with 0 bases in the middle. In DNA form, the CDR3 reads TGCGCCAGCAGCTTGAATCAGCCCCAGCATTTT. The encoded protein is CASSLNQPQHF.

The chain carries TRBV27 and TRBJ1-1, with 8 bases fitting TRBD1. The V segment lost 7 bases and the J segment 5 bases; nucleotides outside the gene matches: 9. CDR3 length: 14 amino acids. CDR1 and CDR2 from the germline V gene are MNHEY and SMNVEV (reference sequence). CDR3 protein: CASTSGGAFTEAFF. CDR3 nucleotides: TGTGCCAGCACTTCAGGGGGCGCGTTTACTGAAGCTTTCTTT.

The V and J genes are TRBV7-2 and TRBJ2-7, with a tentative D call TRBD1 (5 bases). The V end lost 4 bases, the J end lost 1 base, and 20 bases lay between the germline ends. In germline, CDR1 is SGHTA, CDR2 FQGNSA. The CDR3 is made up of 17 amino acids. This chain's CDR3 is CASSWLLEQVTSYEQYF. The CDR3 region has the DNA TGTGCCAGCAGCTGGCTGCTTGAACAGGTCACATCCTACGAGCAGTACTTC.

To note about this clone: Other DNA sequences in this specimen translate into the identical CDR3. V gene TRBV27 combines with J gene TRBJ2-7; the D is unclear. CDR1 is MNHEY and CDR2 is SMNVEV in the germline V gene (reference sequence). V lost 6 bases to trimming and J lost 0 bases, with 12 bases between them. The CDR3 is 14 residues long. In DNA, the CDR3 is TGTGCCAGCAGCCTCCGCGCGAGCTCCTACGAGCAGTACTTC. Translation gives CASSLRASSYEQYF.

This clone came up a few times. The V call is TRBV30, the J call TRBJ1-1; weak D call: TRBD1 (6 bases). Germline V gene sequence: CDR1 GTSNPN, CDR2 SVGIG (reference sequence). V was trimmed by 7 bases and J by 6 bases, leaving 15 bases between them. This CDR3 contains 12 residues. CDR3 residues: CASIQGTPEAFF. The CDR3 DNA reads as TGTGCCTCGATACAGGGTACGCCTGAAGCTTTCTTT.

The chain joins TRBV28 to TRBJ2-3; tentatively, D is TRBD2 (6 bases). The CDR3 consists of 19 residues. Trimming pared 5 bases from V and 0 bases from J, leaving 24 bases between. Per the germline V gene, CDR1 is MDHEN and CDR2 is SYDVKM. CDR3 sequence: CASSPESAAAGSSTDTQYF. CDR3 coding DNA: TGTGCCAGCAGTCCTGAGTCCGCGGCAGCGGGCAGTAGCACAGATACGCAGTATTTT.

The chain uses TRBV5-1 and TRBJ2-5, with 7 bases identical to TRBD2. The CDR3 length is 16 residues. After removal of 4 bases from V and 1 base from J, the junction contained 10 bases not matched to a gene. Germline CDR1 is SGHRS and CDR2 is YFSETQ. The CDR3 region has the DNA TGCGCCAGCAGCCTAACCATGCGGGGGTCCCAAGAGACCCAGTACTTC. Protein sequence: CASSLTMRGSQETQYF.

This clone was counted once. The CDR3 loop reads CASSLAGTGGSTDTQYF. In DNA form, the CDR3 reads TGTGCCAGCAGTTTAGCAGGGACAGGAGGGTCCACAGATACGCAGTATTTT. The chain has TRBV27 and TRBJ2-3, with TRBD1 identical over 8 bases. The CDR3 has 17 amino acids. Unmatched junction bases numbered 9, after V lost 2 bases and J lost 2 bases. The germline gives CDR1 MNHEY, CDR2 SMNVEV (reference sequence).

V is TRBV7-3 and J is TRBJ1-2; D remains unclear. The V and J ends lost 2 bases and 0 bases respectively, with 10 bases between them. The CDR3 contains 15 residues. Germline CDR1 is SGHTA and CDR2 is FQGTGA. CDR3 DNA sequence: TGTGCCAGCAGCTTAGGATCTTGGACTAACTATGGCTACACCTTC. Amino acids: CASSLGSWTNYGYTF.

The chain recombines TRBV28 with TRBJ2-1; 7 bases match TRBD2. J gave up 5 bases and V 5 bases, and 3 bases lay outside the gene matches. From germline, CDR1 is MDHEN and CDR2 SYDVKM. The CDR3 contains 13 residues. The chain's CDR3 is CASSGLADNEQFF. In DNA, the CDR3 is TGTGCCAGCAGTGGGCTAGCGGACAATGAGCAGTTCTTC.

The chain links TRBV9 to TRBJ2-7, with a weak D call TRBD1 (7 bases). Looked up from germline, CDR1 is SGDLS and CDR2 is YYNGEE. The CDR3 is made up of 14 amino acids. With 3 bases removed from V and 2 bases from J, the gap between germline ends came to 12 bases. This chain's CDR3 is CASSGGDSPYEQYF. CDR3 DNA: TGTGCCAGCAGCGGCGGGGACAGCCCCTACGAGCAGTACTTC.

A note on this clone: Other DNA sequences of this sample code for an identical CDR3. The genes are TRBV6-6 and TRBJ1-1; D uncertain. The V gene's germline CDR1 is MNHNY and CDR2 SVGAGI (reference sequence). Trimming cost V 5 bases and J 0 bases, with 4 bases left between them. The CDR3 totals 12 residues. CDR3 nucleotides: TGTGCCAGCAGTGGGGTGAACACTGAAGCTTTCTTT. This translates into CASSGVNTEAFF.

The genes are TRBV5-1 and TRBJ2-7, with 12 nucleotides matching TRBD2. The CDR3 spans 16 residues. V shed 1 base and J 3 bases; nucleotides not matched to a gene: 5. CDR1 is SGHRS and CDR2 is YFSETQ in the germline V gene. CDR3 in DNA: TGCGCCAGCAGCTTGAGTTCGACTAGCGGGAGCTACGAGCAGTACTTC. Protein sequence: CASSLSSTSGSYEQYF.

The V call is TRBV27, the J call TRBJ2-1; TRBD2 might be the D (6 bases). V shed 5 bases and J shed 8 bases, with 10 bases lying between them. Germline V gene sequence: CDR1 MNHEY, CDR2 SMNVEV (reference sequence). The length of the CDR3 is 12 residues. The CDR3 DNA reads TGTGCCAGCAGTGGAGGGGTAGATGAGCAGTTCTTC. Translated, it gives CASSGGVDEQFF.

V gene TRBV7-9 combines with J gene TRBJ1-3; D is uncertain. Germline V gene data show CDR1 as SEHNR and CDR2 as FQNEAQ (reference sequence). The CDR3 loop spans 14 amino acids. V lost 1 base, J lost 4 bases, and 8 bases lay in between. The CDR3 here is CASSLGAAGNTIYF. CDR3 bases: TGTGCCAGCAGCTTAGGGGCAGCCGGAAACACCATATATTTT. Filled out from reference TRBV7-9 and TRBJ1-3, the complete variable domain reads DTGVSQNPRHKITKRGQNVTFRCDPISEHNRLYWYRQTLGQGPEFLTYFQNEAQLEKSRLLSDRFSAERPKGSFSTLEIQRTEQGDSAMYLCASSLGAAGNTIYFGEGSWLTVV.

V is TRBV9 and J is TRBJ2-1; D is perhaps TRBD2 (5 bases). CDR1 and CDR2 (germline): SGDLS, YYNGEE. V shed 3 bases and J shed 7 bases, with 20 bases lying between them. The CDR3 sequence is 16 residues long. The CDR3 loop reads CASSASGITMGNEQFF. CDR3 bases: TGTGCCAGCAGCGCTTCCGGGATCACCATGGGGAATGAGCAGTTCTTC.